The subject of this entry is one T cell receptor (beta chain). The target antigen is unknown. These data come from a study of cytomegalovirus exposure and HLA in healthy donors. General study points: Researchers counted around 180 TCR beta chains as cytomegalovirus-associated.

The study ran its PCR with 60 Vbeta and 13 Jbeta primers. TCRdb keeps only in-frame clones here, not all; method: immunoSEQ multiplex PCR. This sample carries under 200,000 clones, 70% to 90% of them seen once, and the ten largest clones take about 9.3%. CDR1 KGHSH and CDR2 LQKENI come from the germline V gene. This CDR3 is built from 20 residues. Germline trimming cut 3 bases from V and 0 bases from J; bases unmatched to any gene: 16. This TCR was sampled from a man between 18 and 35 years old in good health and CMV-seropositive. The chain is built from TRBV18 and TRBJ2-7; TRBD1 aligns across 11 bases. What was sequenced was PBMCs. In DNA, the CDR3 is TGTGCCAGCTCACCTGTACCAGGACAGGGGGCGTCGAGGATCTCCTACGAGCAGTACTTC. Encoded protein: CASSPVPGQGASRISYEQYF.